These T cell receptor beta chains were read from a single sample in a study of PD-L1 blockade in urothelial cancer. Data came from immunoSEQ multiplex PCR; TCRdb stores just in-frame clones and leaves some out. Among 90,000 to 100,000 clones listed, roughly 90% were seen once. The material was PBMCs, obtained around atezolizumab (anti-PD-L1) treatment. All receptors derive from a man between 60 and 75 years old with urothelial cancer. CDR3s include the opening cysteine and the closing phenylalanine or tryptophan. D genes are given only for firm matches. Part of the rows lack a size; the others show once, few, many or a class for expanded clones.

CDR3 protein	CDR3 DNA	clone size	D gene	J gene	CDR3 length	V gene
CASSVTGPDTQYF	TGCGCCAGCAGCGTAACAGGGCCGGATACGCAGTATTTT	.	.	TRBJ2-3	13	TRBV5-1
CASSLASGIGQETQYF	TGTGCCAGCAGCTTAGCGTCAGGGATTGGCCAAGAGACCCAGTACTTC	.	.	TRBJ2-5	16	TRBV11-3
CSAASGGTDTQYF	TGCAGCGCCGCTAGCGGGGGCACAGATACGCAGTATTTT	.	TRBD2	TRBJ2-3	13	TRBV29-1
CASSPQGQGPYEQYF	TGTGCCAGCAGCCCACAGGGACAGGGCCCCTACGAGCAGTACTTC	.	TRBD1	TRBJ2-7	15	TRBV5-4
CASSSQREQYF	TGTGCCAGCTCCTCTCAGAGGGAGCAGTACTTC	.	.	TRBJ2-7	11	TRBV5-4
CASSIDWRDTQYF	TGTGCCAGTAGTATAGATTGGCGGGATACGCAGTATTTT	.	.	TRBJ2-3	13	TRBV19
CASSSQGGGTGELFF	TGTGCCAGCAGCTCGCAGGGAGGAGGCACCGGGGAGCTGTTTTTT	.	.	TRBJ2-2	15	TRBV7-3
CASSLAGGMGGTQYF	TGTGCCAGCAGCTTAGCGGGGGGGATGGGGGGGACCCAGTACTTC	.	TRBD2	TRBJ2-5	15	TRBV7-8
CASSQESLATNTDTQYF	TGCGCCAGCAGCCAAGAGAGTCTAGCCACCAACACAGATACGCAGTATTTT	.	.	TRBJ2-3	17	TRBV4-3
CASSEHRGYGYTF	TGTGCCAGCAGTGAACACAGAGGGTATGGCTACACCTTC	.	.	TRBJ1-2	13	TRBV6-1
CASSPRGGREKLFF	TGTGCCAGCAGCCCGCGGGGGGGTCGGGAAAAACTGTTTTTT	.	.	TRBJ1-4	14	TRBV7-8
CASSYRGNGNTIYF	TGTGCCAGCAGTTACAGGGGAAACGGAAACACCATATATTTT	.	.	TRBJ1-3	14	TRBV6-5
CASSLRAGAQETQYF	TGCGCCAGCAGCTTGAGAGCAGGGGCCCAAGAGACCCAGTACTTC	.	.	TRBJ2-5	15	TRBV5-1
CASSIGGGGSYYEQYF	TGTGCCAGTAGTATCGGTGGCGGGGGGTCCTACTACGAGCAGTACTTC	once	TRBD2	TRBJ2-7	16	TRBV19
CASSTTGDTEAFF	TGTGCCAGTAGTACTACAGGGGACACTGAAGCTTTCTTT	.	TRBD1	TRBJ1-1	13	TRBV19
CSVEGAGLGYEQYF	TGCAGCGTTGAAGGGGCGGGACTCGGCTACGAGCAGTACTTC	.	.	TRBJ2-7	14	TRBV29-1
CASSQDSLTEAFF	TGTGCCAGCTCACAGGACAGTCTCACCGAAGCTTTCTTT	once	.	TRBJ1-1	13	TRBV18
CASSPDRDEKLFF	TGCGCCAGCAGCCCCGACAGGGATGAAAAACTGTTTTTT	.	TRBD1	TRBJ1-4	13	TRBV5-1
CASRFSGGVFETQYF	TGTGCCAGCAGGTTTAGCGGGGGAGTCTTTGAGACCCAGTACTTC	.	TRBD2	TRBJ2-5	15	TRBV2
CASSQDREYGYTF	TGTGCCAGCAGTCAAGACAGGGAATATGGCTACACCTTC	.	TRBD1	TRBJ1-2	13	TRBV6-6
CASSLERPQETQYF	TGCGCCAGCAGCTTAGAGCGGCCCCAAGAGACCCAGTACTTC	.	.	TRBJ2-5	14	TRBV5-1
CATLEQRGEVYNEQFF	TGTGCCACCTTAGAACAGCGGGGGGAGGTCTACAATGAGCAGTTCTTC	.	TRBD2	TRBJ2-1	16	TRBV5-6
CASSLETSGGALSYNEQFF	TGCGCCAGCAGCTTGGAGACTAGCGGGGGGGCTCTCTCCTACAATGAGCAGTTCTTC	.	TRBD2	TRBJ2-1	19	TRBV5-1
CASSQGQGGLRSYEQYF	TGTGCCAGCAGCCAAGGACAGGGGGGACTCAGGTCATACGAGCAGTACTTC	.	TRBD1	TRBJ2-7	17	TRBV7-2
CASSQSGASGYNEQFF	TGCGCCAGCAGCCAATCAGGCGCTAGCGGTTACAATGAGCAGTTCTTC	.	TRBD2	TRBJ2-1	16	TRBV4-3
CASSNGLAGSTDTQYF	TGCGCCAGCAGCAATGGACTAGCGGGTAGCACAGATACGCAGTATTTT	.	TRBD2	TRBJ2-3	16	TRBV5-1
CATSTSGGNQPQHF	TGTGCCACCAGCACCTCGGGAGGCAATCAGCCCCAGCATTTT	.	.	TRBJ1-5	14	TRBV15
CASSAQGGMETQYF	TGTGCCAGCAGCGCACAGGGGGGGATGGAGACCCAGTACTTC	.	.	TRBJ2-5	14	TRBV9
CASSFASGVTEQFF	TGTGCCAGCAGCTTTGCTAGCGGGGTAACTGAGCAGTTCTTC	.	TRBD2	TRBJ2-1	14	TRBV7-7
CASSPPGSYEQYF	TGTGCCAGCAGCCCCCCCGGGAGTTACGAGCAGTACTTC	.	.	TRBJ2-7	13	TRBV7-9
CASRDYVGNEQFF	TGTGCCAGCAGAGACTACGTAGGGAATGAGCAGTTCTTC	.	.	TRBJ2-1	13	TRBV7-2
CASRETRHTEAFF	TGTGCCAGCAGGGAGACCCGTCACACTGAAGCTTTCTTT	.	.	TRBJ1-1	13	TRBV7-2
CASSASGQGQETQYF	TGTGCCAGCAGCGCCTCGGGACAGGGCCAAGAGACCCAGTACTTC	.	TRBD1	TRBJ2-5	15	TRBV9
CASSLEAGGPEAFF	TGTGCCAGCAGCTTAGAAGCAGGGGGGCCTGAAGCTTTCTTT	.	TRBD1	TRBJ1-1	14	TRBV7-9
CASRPGGYNEQYF	TGTGCCAGCAGGCCGGGGGGTTATAACGAGCAGTACTTC	.	TRBD2	TRBJ2-7	13	TRBV28
CASSLTGGTSYEQYF	TGTGCCAGCAGCTTAACTGGCGGGACGTCCTACGAGCAGTACTTC	once	.	TRBJ2-7	15	TRBV7-3
CASSHRPDQGRQYF	TGTGCCAGCAGCCATCGCCCCGATCAGGGGAGGCAGTACTTC	.	.	TRBJ2-7	14	TRBV11-2
CATARDRGYNEQFF	TGTGCCACCGCGCGGGACAGGGGGTACAATGAGCAGTTCTTC	once	TRBD1	TRBJ2-1	14	TRBV2
CAISSQGGTSNQPQHF	TGTGCCATCAGCTCACAGGGGGGGACTAGCAATCAGCCCCAGCATTTT	.	TRBD1	TRBJ1-5	16	TRBV10-3
CAISDFGDLQFF	TGTGCCATCAGTGATTTCGGGGACTTGCAGTTCTTC	.	.	TRBJ2-1	12	TRBV10-3
CASSLASRTGGYGYTF	TGTGCCAGCAGCTTAGCCTCCCGGACAGGAGGCTATGGCTACACCTTC	once	TRBD1	TRBJ1-2	16	TRBV7-2
CASSTREWNEQFF	TGTGCCAGCAGTACGCGGGAGTGGAATGAGCAGTTCTTC	.	TRBD2	TRBJ2-1	13	TRBV7-2
CASSKVGDRKNNYGYTF	TGTGCCAGCAGCAAAGTTGGTGACAGAAAAAATAACTATGGCTACACCTTC	.	.	TRBJ1-2	17	TRBV21-1
CASTIETGREQYF	TGTGCCAGCACTATAGAGACAGGGAGAGAGCAGTACTTC	.	TRBD1	TRBJ2-7	13	TRBV6-5
CASSSLGDSGNTIYF	TGCGCCAGCAGCTCCCTAGGAGACTCTGGAAACACCATATATTTT	.	.	TRBJ1-3	15	TRBV5-1
CASSWTGNTEAFF	TGTGCCAGCAGTTGGACAGGGAACACTGAAGCTTTCTTT	.	TRBD1	TRBJ1-1	13	TRBV6-5
CASSLEAGGGTDTQYF	TGTGCCAGCAGCTTGGAGGCGGGAGGGGGGACAGATACGCAGTATTTT	.	TRBD2	TRBJ2-3	16	TRBV5-4
CATSSAVADTQYF	TGTGCCACCAGCAGTGCGGTTGCAGATACGCAGTATTTT	.	.	TRBJ2-3	13	TRBV15
CASQGTGYRFTEAFF	TGTGCCAGCCAAGGGACAGGGTACCGTTTCACTGAAGCTTTCTTT	.	TRBD1	TRBJ1-1	15	TRBV6-5
CAIKPTSGAYNEQFF	TGTGCCATCAAACCGACTAGCGGAGCCTACAATGAGCAGTTCTTC	.	TRBD2	TRBJ2-1	15	TRBV6-1
CASSFTGQYGYTF	TGTGCCAGCAGTTTCACCGGACAGTATGGCTACACCTTC	.	.	TRBJ1-2	13	TRBV27
CASSALAGGPGGELFF	TGTGCCAGCAGTGCCCTAGCGGGAGGGCCCGGCGGGGAGCTGTTTTTT	.	TRBD2	TRBJ2-2	16	TRBV6-1
CASGSWTGSTNTGELFF	TGCGCCAGCGGTTCGTGGACGGGGAGCACGAACACCGGGGAGCTGTTTTTT	.	.	TRBJ2-2	17	TRBV5-1
CASSGRTRDSEKLFF	TGTGCCAGCAGTGGCAGGACCCGGGACTCGGAAAAACTGTTTTTT	once	.	TRBJ1-4	15	TRBV6-5
CASSFTPYNEQFF	TGTGCCAGCAGCTTCACTCCCTACAATGAGCAGTTCTTC	.	.	TRBJ2-1	13	TRBV11-3
CASSLAGDGEKLFF	TGTGCCAGCAGCTTAGCAGGGGATGGTGAAAAACTGTTTTTT	.	.	TRBJ1-4	14	TRBV7-9
CASSVRLNTGELFF	TGTGCCAGCAGTGTCAGACTCAACACCGGGGAGCTGTTTTTT	.	.	TRBJ2-2	14	TRBV2
CASSEERRQETQYF	TGTGCCAGCAGCGAGGAGCGGAGGCAAGAGACCCAGTACTTC	.	.	TRBJ2-5	14	TRBV4-2
CASSYRQGSRNYGYTF	TGTGCCAGCAGTTATCGACAGGGGTCCCGTAACTATGGCTACACCTTC	.	TRBD1	TRBJ1-2	16	TRBV6-5